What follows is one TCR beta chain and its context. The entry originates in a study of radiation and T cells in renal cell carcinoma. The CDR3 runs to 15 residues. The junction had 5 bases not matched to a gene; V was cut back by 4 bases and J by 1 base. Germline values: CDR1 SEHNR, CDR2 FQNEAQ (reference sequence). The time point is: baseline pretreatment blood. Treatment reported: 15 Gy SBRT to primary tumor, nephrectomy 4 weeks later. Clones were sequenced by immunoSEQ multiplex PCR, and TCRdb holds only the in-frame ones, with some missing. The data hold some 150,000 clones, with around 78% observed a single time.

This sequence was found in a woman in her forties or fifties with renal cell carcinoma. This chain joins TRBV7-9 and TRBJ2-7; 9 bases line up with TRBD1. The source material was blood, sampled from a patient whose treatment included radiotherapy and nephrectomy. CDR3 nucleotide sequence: TGTGCCAGCAGCTCCGCCGGGACAGGGTCCTACGAGCAGTACTTC. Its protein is CASSSAGTGSYEQYF.